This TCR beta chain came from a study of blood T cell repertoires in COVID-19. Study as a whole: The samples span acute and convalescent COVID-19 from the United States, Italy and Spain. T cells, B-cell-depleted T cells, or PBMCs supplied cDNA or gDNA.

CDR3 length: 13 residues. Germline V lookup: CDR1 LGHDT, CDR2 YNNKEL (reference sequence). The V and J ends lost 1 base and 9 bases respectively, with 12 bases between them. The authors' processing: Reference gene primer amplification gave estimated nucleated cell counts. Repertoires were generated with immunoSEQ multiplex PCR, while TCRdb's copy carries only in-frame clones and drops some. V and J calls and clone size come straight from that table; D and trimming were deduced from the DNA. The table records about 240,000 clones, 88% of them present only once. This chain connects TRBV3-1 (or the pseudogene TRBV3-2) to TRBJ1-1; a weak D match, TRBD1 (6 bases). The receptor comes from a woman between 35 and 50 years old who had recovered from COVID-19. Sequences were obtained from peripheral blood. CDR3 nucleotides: TGTGCCAGCAGCCAAGGTGGGACATTAAAAGCTTTCTTT. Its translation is CASSQGGTLKAFF.